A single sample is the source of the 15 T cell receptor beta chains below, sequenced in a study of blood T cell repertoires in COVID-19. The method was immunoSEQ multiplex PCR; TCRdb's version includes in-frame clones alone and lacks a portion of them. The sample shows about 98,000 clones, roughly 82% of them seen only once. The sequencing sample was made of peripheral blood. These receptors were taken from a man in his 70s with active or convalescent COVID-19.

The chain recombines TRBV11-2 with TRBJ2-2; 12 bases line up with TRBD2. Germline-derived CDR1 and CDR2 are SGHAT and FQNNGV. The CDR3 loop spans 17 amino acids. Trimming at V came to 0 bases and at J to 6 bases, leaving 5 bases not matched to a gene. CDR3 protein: CASSLERLAGVAGELFF. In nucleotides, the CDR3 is TGTGCCAGCAGCTTAGAGAGACTAGCGGGGGTAGCCGGGGAGCTGTTTTTT.

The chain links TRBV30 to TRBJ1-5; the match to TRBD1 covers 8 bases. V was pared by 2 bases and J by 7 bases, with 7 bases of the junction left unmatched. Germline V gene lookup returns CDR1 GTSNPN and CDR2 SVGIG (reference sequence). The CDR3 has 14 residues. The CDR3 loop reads CAWSPRGLMQPQHF. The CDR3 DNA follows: TGTGCCTGGAGTCCCAGGGGGCTGATGCAGCCCCAGCATTTT.

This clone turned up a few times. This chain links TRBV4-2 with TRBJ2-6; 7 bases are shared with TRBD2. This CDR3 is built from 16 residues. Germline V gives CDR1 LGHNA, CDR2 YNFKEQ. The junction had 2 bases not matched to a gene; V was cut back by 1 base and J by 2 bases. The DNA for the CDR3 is TGTGCCAGCAGCCAAGCCGGGACTACTGGGGCCAACGTCCTGACTTTC. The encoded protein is CASSQAGTTGANVLTF.

Here the CDR3 DNA reads TGTGCCACCAGCAGAGTTGCGGGGCGGGGTGAAAAACTGTTTTTT. It specifies CATSRVAGRGEKLFF. The chain employs TRBV15 and TRBJ1-4; possible D gene TRBD1, 5 bases. This CDR3 is 15 amino acids long. V was pared by 1 base and J by 7 bases, with 13 bases between. CDR1 is LNHNV, CDR2 YYDKDF, per germline (reference sequence).

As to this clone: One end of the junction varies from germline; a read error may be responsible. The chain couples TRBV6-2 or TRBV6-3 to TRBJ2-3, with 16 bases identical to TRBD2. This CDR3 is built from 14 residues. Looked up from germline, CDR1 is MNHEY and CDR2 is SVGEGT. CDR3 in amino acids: CASSQGLAGGPPHF. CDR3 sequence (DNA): TGTGCCAGCAGCCAGGGACTAGCGGGGGGGCCTCCCCATTTT.

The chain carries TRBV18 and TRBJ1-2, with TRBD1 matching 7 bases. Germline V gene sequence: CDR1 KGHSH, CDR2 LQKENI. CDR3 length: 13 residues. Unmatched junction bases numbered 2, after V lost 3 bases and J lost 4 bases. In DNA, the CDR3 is TGTGCCAGCTCACCCGACAGGGCCTATGGCTACACCTTC. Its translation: CASSPDRAYGYTF.

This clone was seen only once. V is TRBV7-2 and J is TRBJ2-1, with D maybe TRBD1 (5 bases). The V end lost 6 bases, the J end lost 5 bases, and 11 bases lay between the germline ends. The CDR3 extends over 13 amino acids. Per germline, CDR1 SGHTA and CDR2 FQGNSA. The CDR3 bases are TGTGCCAGCAGTCAGGGCCCGGACAATGAGCAGTTCTTC. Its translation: CASSQGPDNEQFF. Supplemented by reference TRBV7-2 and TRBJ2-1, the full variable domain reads GAGVSQSPSNKVTEKGKDVELRCDPISGHTALYWYRQSLGQGLEFLIYFQGNSAPDKSGLPSDRFSAERTGGSVSTLTIQRTQQEDSAVYLCASSQGPDNEQFFGPGTRLTVL.

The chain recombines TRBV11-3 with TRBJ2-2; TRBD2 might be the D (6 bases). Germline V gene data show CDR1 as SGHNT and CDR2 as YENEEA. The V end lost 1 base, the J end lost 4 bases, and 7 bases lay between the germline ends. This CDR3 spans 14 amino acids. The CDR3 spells CASSLGLVTGELFF. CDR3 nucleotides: TGTGCCAGCAGCTTAGGACTAGTCACCGGGGAGCTGTTTTTT. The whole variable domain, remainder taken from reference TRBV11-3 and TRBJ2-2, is EAGVVQSPRYKIIEKKQPVAFWCNPISGHNTLYWYLQNLGQGPELLIRYENEEAVDDSQLPKDRFSAERLKGVDSTLKIQPAELGDSAVYLCASSLGLVTGELFFGEGSRLTVL.

The chain's CDR3 is CAWSEQGSRYTF. The CDR3 DNA sequence: TGTGCCTGGAGTGAACAGGGGAGTCGCTACACCTTC. The chain is built from TRBV30 and TRBJ1-2, with TRBD1 matching over 7 bases. The CDR3 extends over 12 amino acids. Per the germline V gene, CDR1 is GTSNPN and CDR2 is SVGIG (reference sequence). The V gene end was trimmed by 1 base and the J gene end by 9 bases; junction bases not matched to a gene: 5.

This CDR3 reads CASSLVTGFNTGELFF. The CDR3 DNA follows: TGTGCCAGCAGCTTAGTTACAGGGTTTAACACCGGGGAGCTGTTTTTT. The V call is TRBV11-2, the J call TRBJ2-2, with D possibly TRBD1 on 6 matching bases. V lost 1 base and J lost 2, with 11 bases in between. Looked up from germline, CDR1 is SGHAT and CDR2 is FQNNGV. CDR3 length equals 16 residues. The full variable domain, its missing parts supplied by reference TRBV11-2 and TRBJ2-2, is EAGVAQSPRYKIIEKRQSVAFWCNPISGHATLYWYQQILGQGPKLLIQFQNNGVVDDSQLPKDRFSAERLKGVDSTLKIQPAKLEDSAVYLCASSLVTGFNTGELFFGEGSRLTVL.

The CDR3 loop is CASRYAAEAFF. CDR3 bases: TGCGCCAGCAGGTATGCGGCTGAAGCTTTCTTT. The chain has TRBV10-2 and TRBJ1-1; D unresolved. Trimming took 6 bases from V and 6 from J, leaving 8 bases between them. The CDR3 is made up of 11 amino acids. The germline V gene has CDR1 WSHSY and CDR2 SAAADI.

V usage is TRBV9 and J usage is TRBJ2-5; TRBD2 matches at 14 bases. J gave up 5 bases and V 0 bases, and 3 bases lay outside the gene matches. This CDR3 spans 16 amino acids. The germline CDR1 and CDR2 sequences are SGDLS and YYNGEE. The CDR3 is CASSVVGLAGVETQYF. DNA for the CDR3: TGTGCCAGCAGCGTAGTGGGACTAGCGGGGGTGGAGACCCAGTACTTC.

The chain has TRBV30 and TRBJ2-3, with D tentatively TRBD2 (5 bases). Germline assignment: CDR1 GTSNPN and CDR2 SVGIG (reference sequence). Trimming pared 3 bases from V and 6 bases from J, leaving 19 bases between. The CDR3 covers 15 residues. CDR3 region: CAWRQLVLAFDTQYF. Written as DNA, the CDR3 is TGTGCCTGGAGACAACTAGTACTGGCTTTCGATACGCAGTATTTT.

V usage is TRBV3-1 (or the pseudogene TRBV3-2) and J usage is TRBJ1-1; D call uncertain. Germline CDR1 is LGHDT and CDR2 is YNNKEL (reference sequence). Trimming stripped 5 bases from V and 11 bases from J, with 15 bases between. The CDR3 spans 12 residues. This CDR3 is CASSEGERAAFF. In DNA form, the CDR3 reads TGTGCCAGCAGCGAAGGTGAGAGGGCGGCTTTCTTT.

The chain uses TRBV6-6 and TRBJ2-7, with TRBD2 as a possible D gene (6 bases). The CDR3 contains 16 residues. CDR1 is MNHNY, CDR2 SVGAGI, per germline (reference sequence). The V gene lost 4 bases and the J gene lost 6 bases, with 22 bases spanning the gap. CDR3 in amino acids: CASSSPLGLPFSEQYF. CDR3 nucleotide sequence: TGTGCCAGCAGTTCCCCTTTGGGACTCCCTTTTAGCGAGCAGTACTTC.